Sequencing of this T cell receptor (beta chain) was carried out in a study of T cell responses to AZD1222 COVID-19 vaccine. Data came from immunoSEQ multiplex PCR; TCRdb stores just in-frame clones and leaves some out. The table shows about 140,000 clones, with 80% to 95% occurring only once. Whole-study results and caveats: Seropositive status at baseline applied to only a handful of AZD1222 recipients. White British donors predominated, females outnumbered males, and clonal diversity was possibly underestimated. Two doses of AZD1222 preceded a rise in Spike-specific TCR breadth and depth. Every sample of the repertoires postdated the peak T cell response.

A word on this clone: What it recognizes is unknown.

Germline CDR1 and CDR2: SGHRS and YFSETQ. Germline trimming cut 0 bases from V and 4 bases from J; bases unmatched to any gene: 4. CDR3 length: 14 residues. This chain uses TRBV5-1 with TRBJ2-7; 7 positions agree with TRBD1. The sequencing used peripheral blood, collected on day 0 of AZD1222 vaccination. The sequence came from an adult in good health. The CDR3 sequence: CASSLEGQSYEQYF. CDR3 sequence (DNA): TGCGCCAGCAGCTTGGAGGGACAGAGTTACGAGCAGTACTTC. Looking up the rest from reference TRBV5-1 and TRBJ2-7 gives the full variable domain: KAGVTQTPRYLIKTRGQQVTLSCSPISGHRSVSWYQQTPGQGLQFLFEYFSETQRNKGNFPGRFSGRQFSNSRSEMNVSTLELGDSALYLCASSLEGQSYEQYFGPGTRLTVT.